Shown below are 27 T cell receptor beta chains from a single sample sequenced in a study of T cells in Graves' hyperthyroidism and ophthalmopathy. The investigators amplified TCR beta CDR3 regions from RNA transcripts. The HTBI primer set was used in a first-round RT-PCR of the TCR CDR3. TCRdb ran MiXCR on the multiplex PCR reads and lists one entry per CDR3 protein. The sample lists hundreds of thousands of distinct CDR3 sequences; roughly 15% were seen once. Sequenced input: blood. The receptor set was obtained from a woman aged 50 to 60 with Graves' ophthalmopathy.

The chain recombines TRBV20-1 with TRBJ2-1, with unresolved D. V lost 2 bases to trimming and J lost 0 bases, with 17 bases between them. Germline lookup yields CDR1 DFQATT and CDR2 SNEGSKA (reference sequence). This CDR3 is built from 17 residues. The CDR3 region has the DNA TGCAGTGCTAGATCGGGCGTCGAAGTAACCTCCTACAATGAGCAGTTCTTC. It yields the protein CSARSGVEVTSYNEQFF.

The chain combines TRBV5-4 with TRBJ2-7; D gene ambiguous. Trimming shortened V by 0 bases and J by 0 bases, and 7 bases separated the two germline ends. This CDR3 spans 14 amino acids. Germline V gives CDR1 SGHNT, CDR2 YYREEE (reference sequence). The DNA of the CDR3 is TGTGCCAGCAGCTTGGAAAGGCCCTCCTACGAGCAGTACTTC. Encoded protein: CASSLERPSYEQYF.

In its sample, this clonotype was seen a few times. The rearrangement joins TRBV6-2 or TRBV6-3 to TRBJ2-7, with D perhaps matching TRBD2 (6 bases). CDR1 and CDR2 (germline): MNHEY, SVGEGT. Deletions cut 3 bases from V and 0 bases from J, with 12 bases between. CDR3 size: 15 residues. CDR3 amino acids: CASSYVQDYSYEQYF. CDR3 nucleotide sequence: TGTGCCAGCAGTTATGTACAGGACTACTCCTACGAGCAGTACTTC.

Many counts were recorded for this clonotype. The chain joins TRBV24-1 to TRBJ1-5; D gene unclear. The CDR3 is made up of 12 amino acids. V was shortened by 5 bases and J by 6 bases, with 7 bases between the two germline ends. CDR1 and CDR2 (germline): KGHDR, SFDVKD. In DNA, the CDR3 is TGTGCCACCAGTGCCCTGGGTCAGCCCCAGCATTTT. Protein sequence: CATSALGQPQHF.

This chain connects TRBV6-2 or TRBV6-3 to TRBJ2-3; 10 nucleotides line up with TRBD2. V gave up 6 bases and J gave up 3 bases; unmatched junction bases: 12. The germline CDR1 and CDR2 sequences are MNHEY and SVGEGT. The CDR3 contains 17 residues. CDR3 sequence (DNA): TGTGCCAGCAGCCCTATTCTCGAAGCGGGAGGGACAGATACGCAGTATTTT. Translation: CASSPILEAGGTDTQYF.

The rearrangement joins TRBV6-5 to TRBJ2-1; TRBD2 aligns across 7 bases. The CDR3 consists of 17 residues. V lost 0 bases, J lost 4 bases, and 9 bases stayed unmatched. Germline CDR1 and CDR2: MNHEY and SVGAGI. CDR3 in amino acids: CASSYSGTMGVYNEQFF. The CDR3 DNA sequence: TGTGCCAGCAGTTACTCAGGGACTATGGGGGTATACAATGAGCAGTTCTTC.

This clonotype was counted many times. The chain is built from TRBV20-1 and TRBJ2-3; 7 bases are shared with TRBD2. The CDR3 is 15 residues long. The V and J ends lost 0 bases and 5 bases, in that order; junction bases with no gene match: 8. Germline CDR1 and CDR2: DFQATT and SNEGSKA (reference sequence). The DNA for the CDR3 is TGCAGTGCTAGAGATTTTGCGGGAGAGCTAGATACGCAGTATTTT. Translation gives CSARDFAGELDTQYF.

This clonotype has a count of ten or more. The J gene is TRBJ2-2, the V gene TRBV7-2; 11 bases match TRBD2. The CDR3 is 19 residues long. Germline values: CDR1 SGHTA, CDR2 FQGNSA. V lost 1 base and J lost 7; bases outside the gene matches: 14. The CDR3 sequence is CASSLVPGLAGLGGGELFF. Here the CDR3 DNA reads TGTGCCAGCAGCTTAGTGCCCGGACTAGCGGGCCTCGGGGGCGGGGAGCTGTTTTTT.

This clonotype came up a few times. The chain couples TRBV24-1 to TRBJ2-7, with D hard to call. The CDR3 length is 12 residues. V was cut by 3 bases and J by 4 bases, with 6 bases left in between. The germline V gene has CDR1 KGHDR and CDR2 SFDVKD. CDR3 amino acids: CATSDDLYEQYF. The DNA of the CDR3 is TGTGCCACCAGTGATGATTTATACGAGCAGTACTTC.

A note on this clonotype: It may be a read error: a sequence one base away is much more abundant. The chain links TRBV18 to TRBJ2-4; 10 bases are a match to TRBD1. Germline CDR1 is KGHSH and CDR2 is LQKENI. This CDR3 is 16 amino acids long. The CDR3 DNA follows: TGTGTCAGCTCACCTCGGACAGGGGGGGACAAAAACATTCAGTACTTC. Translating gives CVSSPRTGGDKNIQYF.

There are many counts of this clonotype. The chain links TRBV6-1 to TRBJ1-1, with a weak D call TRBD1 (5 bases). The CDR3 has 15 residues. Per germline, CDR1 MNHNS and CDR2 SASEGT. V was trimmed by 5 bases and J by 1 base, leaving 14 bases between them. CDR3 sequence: CASSRRPRENTEAFF. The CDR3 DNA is TGTGCCAGCAGTAGAAGACCCAGGGAGAACACTGAAGCTTTCTTT.

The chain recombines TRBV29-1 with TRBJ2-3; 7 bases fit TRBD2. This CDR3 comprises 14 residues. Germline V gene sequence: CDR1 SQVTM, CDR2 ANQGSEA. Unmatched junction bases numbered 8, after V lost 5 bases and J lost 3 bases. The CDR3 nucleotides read TGCAGCGTTAATCTCCTAGCGGCAACAGATACGCAGTATTTT. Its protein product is CSVNLLAATDTQYF.

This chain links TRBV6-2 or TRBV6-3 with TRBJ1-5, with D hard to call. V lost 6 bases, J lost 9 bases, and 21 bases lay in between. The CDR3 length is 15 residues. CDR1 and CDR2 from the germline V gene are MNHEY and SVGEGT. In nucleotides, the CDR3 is TGTGCCAGCAGAGGACGGTGGCTTGAGGACCGGCCCCAGCATTTT. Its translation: CASRGRWLEDRPQHF.

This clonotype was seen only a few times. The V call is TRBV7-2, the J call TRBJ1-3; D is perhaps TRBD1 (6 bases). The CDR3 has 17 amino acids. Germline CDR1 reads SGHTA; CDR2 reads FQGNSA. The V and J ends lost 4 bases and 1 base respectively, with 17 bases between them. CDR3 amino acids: CASSYFLQGGSGNTIYF. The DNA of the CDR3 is TGTGCCAGCAGCTACTTTCTACAGGGAGGTTCTGGAAACACCATATATTTT.

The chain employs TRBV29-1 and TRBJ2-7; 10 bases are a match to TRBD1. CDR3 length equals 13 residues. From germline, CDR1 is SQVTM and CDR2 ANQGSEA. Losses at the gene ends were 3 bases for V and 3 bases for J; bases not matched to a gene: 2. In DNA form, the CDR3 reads TGCAGCGTTGAGACAGGGGGCGGCTACGAGCAGTACTTC. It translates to CSVETGGGYEQYF.

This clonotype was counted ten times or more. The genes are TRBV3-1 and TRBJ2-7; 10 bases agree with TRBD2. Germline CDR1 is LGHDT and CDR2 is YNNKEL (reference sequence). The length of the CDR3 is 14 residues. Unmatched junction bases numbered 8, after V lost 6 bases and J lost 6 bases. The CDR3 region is CASRALAGEGEQYF. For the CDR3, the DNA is TGTGCCAGCAGGGCCCTAGCGGGAGAAGGCGAGCAGTACTTC.

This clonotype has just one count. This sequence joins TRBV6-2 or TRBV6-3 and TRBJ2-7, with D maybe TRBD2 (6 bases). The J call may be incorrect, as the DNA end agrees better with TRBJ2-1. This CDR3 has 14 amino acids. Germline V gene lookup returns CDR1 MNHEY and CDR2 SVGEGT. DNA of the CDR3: TGTGCCAGCACCCTGGACGGAGGGCTCTACGAGCAGTTCTTC. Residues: CASTLDGGLYEQFF.

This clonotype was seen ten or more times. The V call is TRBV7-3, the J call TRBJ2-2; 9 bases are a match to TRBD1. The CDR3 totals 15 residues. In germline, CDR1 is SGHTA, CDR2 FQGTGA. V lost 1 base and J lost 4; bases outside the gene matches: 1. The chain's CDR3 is CASSLKQGATGELFF. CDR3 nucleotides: TGTGCCAGCAGCTTAAAACAGGGGGCCACCGGGGAGCTGTTTTTT.

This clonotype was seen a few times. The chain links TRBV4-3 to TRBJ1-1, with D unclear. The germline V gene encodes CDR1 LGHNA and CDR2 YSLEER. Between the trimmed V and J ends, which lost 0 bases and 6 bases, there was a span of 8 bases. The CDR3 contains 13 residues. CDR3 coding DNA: TGCGCCAGCAGCCAAGATTCGATTTCTGAAGCTTTCTTT. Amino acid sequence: CASSQDSISEAFF.

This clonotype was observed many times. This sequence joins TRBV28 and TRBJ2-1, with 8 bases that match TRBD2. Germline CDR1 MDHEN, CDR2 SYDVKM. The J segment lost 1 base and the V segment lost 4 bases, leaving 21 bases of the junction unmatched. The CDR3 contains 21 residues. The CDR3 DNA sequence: TGTGCCAGCAGTTCCGGGGGGGCTGGCCTAGTAACTAAGATTTCCTACAATGAGCAGTTCTTC. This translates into CASSSGGAGLVTKISYNEQFF.

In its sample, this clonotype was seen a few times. The CDR3 reads CSVQTVTEGDGYTF. As DNA, the CDR3 is TGCAGCGTCCAAACGGTTACCGAGGGGGATGGCTACACCTTC. V usage is TRBV29-1 and J usage is TRBJ1-2; a weak D match, TRBD1 (6 bases). V lost 6 bases and J lost 6, with 20 bases in between. The germline V gene encodes CDR1 SQVTM and CDR2 ANQGSEA. The CDR3 has 14 residues.

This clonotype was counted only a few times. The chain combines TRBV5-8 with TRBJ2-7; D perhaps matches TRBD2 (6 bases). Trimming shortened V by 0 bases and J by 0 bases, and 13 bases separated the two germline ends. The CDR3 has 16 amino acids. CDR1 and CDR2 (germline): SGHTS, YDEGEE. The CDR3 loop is CASSLGRAGGSYEQYF. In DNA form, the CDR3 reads TGTGCCAGCAGCTTGGGGAGGGCAGGTGGCTCCTACGAGCAGTACTTC.

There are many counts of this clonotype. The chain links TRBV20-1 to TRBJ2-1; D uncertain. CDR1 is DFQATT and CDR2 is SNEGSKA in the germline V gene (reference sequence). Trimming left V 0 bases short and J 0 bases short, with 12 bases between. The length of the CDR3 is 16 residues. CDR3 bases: TGCAGTGCTAGAGATTACCGTCTCAGCTCCTACAATGAGCAGTTCTTC. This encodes CSARDYRLSSYNEQFF.

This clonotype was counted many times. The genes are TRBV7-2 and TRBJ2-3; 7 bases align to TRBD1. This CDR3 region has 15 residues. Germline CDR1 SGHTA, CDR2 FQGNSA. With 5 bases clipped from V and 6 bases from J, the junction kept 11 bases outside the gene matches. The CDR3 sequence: CASSRQGGLTDTQYF. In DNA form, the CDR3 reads TGTGCCAGCAGCCGACAGGGTGGCCTTACTGATACGCAGTATTTT. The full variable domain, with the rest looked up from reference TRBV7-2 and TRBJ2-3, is GAGVSQSPSNKVTEKGKDVELRCDPISGHTALYWYRQSLGQGLEFLIYFQGNSAPDKSGLPSDRFSAERTGGSVSTLTIQRTQQEDSAVYLCASSRQGGLTDTQYFGPGTRLTVL.

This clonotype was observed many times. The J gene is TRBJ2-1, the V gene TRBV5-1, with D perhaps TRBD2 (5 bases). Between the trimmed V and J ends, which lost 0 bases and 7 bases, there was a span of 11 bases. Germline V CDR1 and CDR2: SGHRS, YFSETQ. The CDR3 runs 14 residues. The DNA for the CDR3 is TGCGCCAGCAGCTTGGGGGTAGCGCGGAATGAGCAGTTCTTC. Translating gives CASSLGVARNEQFF.

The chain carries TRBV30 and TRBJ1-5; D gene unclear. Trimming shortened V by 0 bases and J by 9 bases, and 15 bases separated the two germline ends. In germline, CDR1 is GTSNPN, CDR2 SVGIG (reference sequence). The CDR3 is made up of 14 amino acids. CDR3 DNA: TGTGCCTGGAGTGTAGGGCACTTAAGGCGGCCCCAGCATTTT. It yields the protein CAWSVGHLRRPQHF.

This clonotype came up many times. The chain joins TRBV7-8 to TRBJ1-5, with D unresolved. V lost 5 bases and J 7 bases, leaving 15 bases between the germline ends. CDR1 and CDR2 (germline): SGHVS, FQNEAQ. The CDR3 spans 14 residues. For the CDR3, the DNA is TGTGCCAGCAGCCCCGCCGAGAGGGCCCAGCCCCAGCATTTT. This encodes CASSPAERAQPQHF.